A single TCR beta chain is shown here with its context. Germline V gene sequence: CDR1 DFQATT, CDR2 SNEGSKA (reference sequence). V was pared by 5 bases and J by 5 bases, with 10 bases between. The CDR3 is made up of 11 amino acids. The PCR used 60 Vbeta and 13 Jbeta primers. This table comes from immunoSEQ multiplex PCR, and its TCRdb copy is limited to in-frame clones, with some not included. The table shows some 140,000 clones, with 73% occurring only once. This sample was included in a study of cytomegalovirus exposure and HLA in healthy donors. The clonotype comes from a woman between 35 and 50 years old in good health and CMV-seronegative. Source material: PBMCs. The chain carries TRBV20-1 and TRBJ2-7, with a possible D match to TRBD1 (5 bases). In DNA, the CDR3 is TGCAGTGCTGTCCAGGGAAACGAGCAGTACTTC. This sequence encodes CSAVQGNEQYF.